The clone carrying this T cell receptor (beta chain) was found a few times. Its antigen is unknown. A unique molecular identifier was carried by every single TCR cDNA molecule. TCRdb re-called the 5' RACE reads with MiXCR, one entry per CDR3 protein. The sample holds fewer than 25,000 distinct CDR3 sequences; around 9.6% are singletons and the top ten take less than 25%. This record comes from a study of spatial heterogeneity in lung cancer. Looking at the study overall: Those follow-up PBMC samples that were available underwent sequencing, at a median interval of around 23 months following resection.

Trimming took 3 bases from V and 13 from J, leaving 19 bases between them. This CDR3 is built from 14 residues. The germline V gene has CDR1 SGHTA and CDR2 FQGNSA. Broader study findings: Relative to follow-up, resection was when ubiquitous expanded tumor TCRs appeared more in blood.

Time point specified: blood at routine non-recurrence follow-up after resection. Whole RNA from tumor, nontumor lung or frozen PBMC was sequenced unsorted. The chain combines TRBV7-2 with TRBJ2-1, with a possible D match to TRBD1 (5 bases). The TCR originated in a male donor with early-stage non-small cell lung cancer. Here the sequenced sample was PBMCs, taken at follow-up. The CDR3 spells CASSFLPPPGHQFF. CDR3 DNA: TGTGCCAGCAGCTTCCTCCCCCCCCCAGGGCATCAGTTCTTC.